This TCR beta chain appears in the sequencing data of a study of blood T cell repertoires in COVID-19. Study-level information: Specimens from acute and convalescent COVID-19 originated in the United States, Italy and Spain. PBMCs, B-cell-depleted T cells, or T cells were the source of the cDNA or gDNA that made up the material.

Source study methods: Reference gene primer amplification gave nucleated cell count estimates. Some clones are missing from TCRdb's copy, which holds only in-frame ones; the method was immunoSEQ multiplex PCR. D and trimming were read from the DNA, whereas the V and J calls and clone size are those reported in that table. Of approximately 150,000 clones listed, under 80% were seen once; the top ten hold 4.2%. V was pared by 6 bases and J by 0 bases, with 12 bases between. Per germline, CDR1 MRHNA and CDR2 SNTAGT. This CDR3 is 15 amino acids long. The sample comprised peripheral blood. J is TRBJ1-3 and V is TRBV6-4; maybe TRBD1 (5 bases). This clonotype was sampled from a man in his sixties with acute or convalescent COVID-19. In nucleotides, the CDR3 is TGTGCCAGCAGACAGGACGGCTACTCTGGAAACACCATATATTTT. Its translation is CASRQDGYSGNTIYF.